Given below is one T cell receptor (beta chain) in context. The antigen is undetermined. The data were taken from a study of siplizumab effects on memory and regulatory T cells. V was clipped by 5 bases and J by 2 bases, with 13 bases between them. The germline V gene encodes CDR1 SGHTA and CDR2 FQGNSA. CDR3 length equals 14 residues. Points from the study as a whole: Assignment to unstimulated subsets succeeded for only a minor fraction of the alloreactive clones. Naive T cells looked more diverse than memory cells and looked like major alloresponse contributors. Tregs proliferating in siplizumab cultures lacked confirmation of their suppressive function.

Assaying covered 75,000 to 100,000 TCR templates per sample. Assay: immunoSEQ multiplex PCR; the TCRdb copy retains only in-frame clones and omits some. The sample records roughly 80,000 clones, 87% being singletons. V gene TRBV7-2 combines with J gene TRBJ2-7; D may be TRBD1 (6 bases). The receptor comes from a human donor in good health. Sequences were obtained from Tregs sorted from blood. The CDR3 region is CASSRRTEAYEQYF. CDR3 nucleotide sequence: TGTGCCAGCAGCCGTCGGACAGAAGCCTACGAGCAGTACTTC.